This TCR beta chain was recorded in a study of ipilimumab plus nivolumab after autologous stem cell transplantation. Trimming removed 1 base at V and 4 bases at J, with 7 bases between. Germline V gene lookup returns CDR1 LNHNV and CDR2 YYDKDF (reference sequence). The CDR3 runs to 13 residues. Here immunoSEQ multiplex PCR was the method, and the copy in TCRdb shows in-frame clones only, minus some. The data contain over 75,000 clones, 83% of them singletons. The sample here was PBMCs, taken in a trial of ipilimumab plus nivolumab as post-transplant consolidation. The chain uses TRBV15 and TRBJ2-5, with D maybe TRBD1 (5 bases). The TCR sequence derives from a male donor with diffuse large B-cell lymphoma. CDR3 nucleotide sequence: TGTGCCACCAGCAGAGGGACAACAGAGACCCAGTACTTC. Amino acid sequence: CATSRGTTETQYF. The full variable domain, in which reference TRBV15 and TRBJ2-5 provide the parts outside the CDR3, is DAMVIQNPRYQVTQFGKPVTLSCSQTLNHNVMYWYQQKSSQAPKLLFHYYDKDFNNEADTPDNFQSRRPNTSFCFLDIRSPGLGDTAMYLCATSRGTTETQYFGPGTRLLVL.